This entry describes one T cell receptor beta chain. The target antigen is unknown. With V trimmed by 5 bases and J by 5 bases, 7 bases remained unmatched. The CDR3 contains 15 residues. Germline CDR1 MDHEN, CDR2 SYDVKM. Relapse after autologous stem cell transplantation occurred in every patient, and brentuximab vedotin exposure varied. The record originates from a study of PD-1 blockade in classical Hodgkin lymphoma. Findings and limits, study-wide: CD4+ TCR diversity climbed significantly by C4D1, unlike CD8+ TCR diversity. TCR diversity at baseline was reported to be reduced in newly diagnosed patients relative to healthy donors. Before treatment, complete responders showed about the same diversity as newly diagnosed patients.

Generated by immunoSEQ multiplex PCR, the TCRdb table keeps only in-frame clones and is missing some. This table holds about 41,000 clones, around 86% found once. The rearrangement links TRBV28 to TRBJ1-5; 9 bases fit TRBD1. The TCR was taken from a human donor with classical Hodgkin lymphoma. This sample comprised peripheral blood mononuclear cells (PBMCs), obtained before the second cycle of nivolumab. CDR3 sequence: CASSKGQGQYQPQHF. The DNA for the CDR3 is TGTGCCAGCAGTAAAGGACAGGGGCAATATCAGCCCCAGCATTTT.